The 20 T cell receptor beta chains below come from one sample, sequenced in a study of CD8+ T cells in alopecia areata. The treatment here: oral pan-JAK inhibitor, 5-10 mg twice daily. It was cDNA, reverse transcribed from extracted RNA, that served as the sequencing template. Some clones are missing from TCRdb's copy, which holds only in-frame ones; the method was immunoSEQ multiplex PCR. In the table there are about 210,000 clones, less than 75% of which are singletons. The source was CD4+ T cells sorted from blood, collected at week 4, from a patient treated with tofacitinib. Receptors originate from a human donor with alopecia areata.

This sequence joins TRBV14 and TRBJ2-1, with 10 bases that match TRBD2. Trimming at V came to 1 base and at J to 4 bases, leaving 1 base not matched to a gene. The germline CDR1 and CDR2 sequences are SGHDN and FVKESK. This CDR3 comprises 15 residues. CDR3 residues: CASSQVAGGYNEQFF. As DNA, the CDR3 is TGTGCCAGCAGCCAAGTAGCGGGGGGTTACAATGAGCAGTTCTTC.

A few counts support this clone. This chain connects TRBV30 to TRBJ2-2; no definite D call. CDR3 size: 14 residues. Germline V lookup: CDR1 GTSNPN, CDR2 SVGIG (reference sequence). V lost 0 bases, J lost 4 bases, and 9 bases lay in between. The CDR3 DNA sequence: TGTGCCTGGAGTGTAGCTACGCTCACCGGGGAGCTGTTTTTT. Translation gives CAWSVATLTGELFF.

The V gene is TRBV29-1, the J gene TRBJ2-3; the D gene is possibly TRBD1 (5 bases). The CDR3 is made up of 13 amino acids. V lost 5 bases to trimming and J lost 0 bases, with 9 bases between them. Germline V gene data show CDR1 as SQVTM and CDR2 as ANQGSEA. The CDR3 region has the DNA TGCAGCGTTCAGGGTAGGAGCACAGATACGCAGTATTTT. Protein product: CSVQGRSTDTQYF.

The chain uses TRBV30 and TRBJ2-1; 7 nucleotides match TRBD2. Trimming took 1 base from V and 12 from J; bases not matched to a gene: 12. The CDR3 has 14 amino acids. Germline assignment: CDR1 GTSNPN and CDR2 SVGIG (reference sequence). The chain's CDR3 is CAWSGLAASRGQFF. The CDR3 DNA reads as TGTGCCTGGAGTGGCCTAGCGGCGTCTAGGGGGCAGTTCTTC. Based on the CDR3 plus reference TRBV30 and TRBJ2-1, the full variable domain is SQTIHQWPATLVQPVGSPLSLECTVEGTSNPNLYWYRQAAGRGLQLLFYSVGIGQISSEVPQNLSASRPQDRQFILSSKKLLLSDSGFYLCAWSGLAASRGQFFGPGTRLTVL.

This clone was detected only once. This chain joins TRBV10-3 and TRBJ2-7; D unresolved. Germline values: CDR1 ENHRY, CDR2 SYGVKD. The CDR3 extends over 15 amino acids. Trimming stripped 0 bases from V and 0 bases from J, with 9 bases between. The CDR3 spells CAISESGKFSYEQYF. In nucleotides, the CDR3 is TGTGCCATCAGTGAGTCAGGCAAGTTCTCCTACGAGCAGTACTTC.

The chain carries TRBV30 and TRBJ1-1; possibly TRBD1 for D (5 bases). The V end was cut by 4 bases, the J end by 0 bases, with 15 bases between. Germline CDR1 reads GTSNPN; CDR2 reads SVGIG (reference sequence). CDR3 length equals 15 residues. CDR3 region: CAWTAGLHMNTEAFF. In nucleotides, the CDR3 is TGTGCCTGGACTGCGGGACTGCATATGAACACTGAAGCTTTCTTT.

Notes on this clone: The same CDR3 can be traced to other DNA sequences in this sample. The chain has TRBV29-1 and TRBJ2-6; D uncertain. With 7 bases removed from V and 0 bases from J, the gap between germline ends came to 4 bases. Germline values: CDR1 SQVTM, CDR2 ANQGSEA. This CDR3 has 12 amino acids. DNA for the CDR3: TGCAGCGCGGGCTCTGGGGCCAACGTCCTGACTTTC. It translates to CSAGSGANVLTF.

The chain carries TRBV27 and TRBJ2-7; no firm D call. The CDR3 runs 15 residues. Between the trimmed V and J ends, which lost 7 bases and 3 bases, there was a span of 19 bases. Germline V gives CDR1 MNHEY, CDR2 SMNVEV (reference sequence). CDR3 in DNA: TGTGCCAGCACCCCGGCGGCCCAGTCTCGCTACGAGCAGTACTTC. This gives the protein CASTPAAQSRYEQYF.

The chain joins TRBV30 to TRBJ1-1; D uncertain. V was pared by 5 bases and J by 0 bases, with 7 bases between. This CDR3 is built from 12 residues. Germline V gene sequence: CDR1 GTSNPN, CDR2 SVGIG (reference sequence). The CDR3 loop reads CAWGRVNTEAFF. The DNA for the CDR3 is TGTGCCTGGGGACGGGTGAACACTGAAGCTTTCTTT.

The chain recombines TRBV14 with TRBJ2-4; 7 positions match TRBD1. The CDR3 has 12 amino acids. After removal of 4 bases from V and 9 bases from J, the junction contained 3 bases not matched to a gene. The germline V gene has CDR1 SGHDN and CDR2 FVKESK. In DNA, the CDR3 is TGTGCCAGCAGCCCGGACAGGCTCATTCAGTACTTC. This encodes CASSPDRLIQYF. The variable domain in full, completed from reference TRBV14 and TRBJ2-4, reads EAGVTQFPSHSVIEKGQTVTLRCDPISGHDNLYWYRRVMGKEIKFLLHFVKESKQDESGMPNNRFLAERTGGTYSTLKVQPAELEDSGVYFCASSPDRLIQYFGAGTRLSVL.

This clone was picked up a small number of times. V and J are TRBV29-1 and TRBJ2-1; the match to TRBD2 covers 9 bases. V lost 4 bases, J lost 8 bases, and 9 bases stayed unmatched. CDR1 and CDR2 (germline): SQVTM, ANQGSEA. The CDR3 loop spans 14 amino acids. In DNA, the CDR3 is TGCAGCGTTGCCCTAGCGGGGAAGGTCGATGAGCAGTTCTTC. As protein: CSVALAGKVDEQFF.

The chain is built from TRBV4-3 and TRBJ1-3; D is unclear. Looked up from germline, CDR1 is LGHNA and CDR2 is YSLEER. This CDR3 comprises 14 residues. V lost 0 bases, J lost 4 bases, and 7 bases lay in between. The CDR3 protein is CASSQDRPGNTIYF. The CDR3 DNA reads as TGCGCCAGCAGCCAAGATCGACCCGGAAACACCATATATTTT.

The chain employs TRBV9 and TRBJ1-6; D unclear. Between the trimmed V and J ends, which lost 0 bases and 8 bases, there was a span of 6 bases. This CDR3 spans 13 amino acids. Germline CDR1 and CDR2: SGDLS and YYNGEE. CDR3 sequence: CASSVEWDSPLHF. For the CDR3, the DNA is TGTGCCAGCAGCGTAGAGTGGGATTCACCCCTCCACTTT.

This clone showed up just a few times. V gene TRBV7-2 combines with J gene TRBJ1-5; unclear D gene. The CDR3 is made up of 14 amino acids. CDR1 and CDR2 (germline): SGHTA, FQGNSA. Deletions cut 1 base from V and 4 bases from J, with 8 bases between. As DNA, the CDR3 is TGTGCCAGCAGCTTAGACCGGCTAAATCAGCCCCAGCATTTT. It specifies CASSLDRLNQPQHF. The variable domain in full, completed from reference TRBV7-2 and TRBJ1-5, reads GAGVSQSPSNKVTEKGKDVELRCDPISGHTALYWYRQSLGQGLEFLIYFQGNSAPDKSGLPSDRFSAERTGGSVSTLTIQRTQQEDSAVYLCASSLDRLNQPQHFGDGTRLSIL.

This rearrangement joins TRBV29-1 to TRBJ2-1, with D possibly matching TRBD1 (7 bases). Germline CDR1 is SQVTM and CDR2 is ANQGSEA. V shed 2 bases and J shed 7 bases, with 15 bases lying between them. The CDR3 is made up of 14 amino acids. Written as DNA, the CDR3 is TGCAGCGTTGAATTTGCAGGGGGGTGGAATGAGCAGTTCTTC. It specifies CSVEFAGGWNEQFF.

This chain links TRBV30 with TRBJ1-4, with 9 bases identical to TRBD1. The CDR3 is 13 amino acids. V gave up 3 bases and J gave up 12 bases; unmatched junction bases: 8. CDR1 and CDR2 from the germline V gene are GTSNPN and SVGIG (reference sequence). CDR3 DNA: TGTGCCTGGAGGGGGACAGGGAATCGGGAACTGTTTTTT. This codes for CAWRGTGNRELFF.

The chain combines TRBV27 with TRBJ2-7, with a weak D call TRBD1 (5 bases). V dropped 3 bases and J dropped 3 bases, with 15 bases sitting between them. The CDR3 covers 15 residues. CDR1 is MNHEY and CDR2 is SMNVEV in the germline V gene (reference sequence). In DNA, the CDR3 is TGTGCCAGCAGTTTGAGTCAGGGCAGTTTCTACGAGCAGTACTTC. Protein product: CASSLSQGSFYEQYF.

This clone was recorded once. The CDR3 DNA reads as TGTGCCAGCAGTTGGGCGGGGAACACTGAAGCTTTCTTT. This codes for CASSWAGNTEAFF. The rearrangement uses TRBV27 and TRBJ1-1; no clear D. There are 13 residues in the CDR3. V was trimmed by 4 bases and J by 1 base, leaving 7 bases between them. Germline V gene data show CDR1 as MNHEY and CDR2 as SMNVEV (reference sequence).

The V gene is TRBV6-5, the J gene TRBJ1-4; perhaps TRBD1 as D (5 bases). This CDR3 is built from 14 residues. V was clipped by 2 bases and J by 11 bases, with 15 bases between them. CDR1 is MNHEY and CDR2 is SVGAGI in the germline V gene. CDR3 coding DNA: TGTGCCAGCAGTTACCAGCCAGGGCTTGAGAAACTGTTTTTT. Amino acids: CASSYQPGLEKLFF.

The genes are TRBV5-1 and TRBJ1-4, with 8 bases fitting TRBD1. The junction had 3 bases not matched to a gene; V was cut back by 5 bases and J by 3 bases. Germline V gene data show CDR1 as SGHRS and CDR2 as YFSETQ. The CDR3 covers 14 residues. This CDR3 reads CASRQGAANEKLFF. DNA for the CDR3: TGCGCCAGCAGGCAGGGGGCAGCTAATGAAAAACTGTTTTTT.